The present T cell receptor beta chain was sequenced within a study of cytomegalovirus exposure and HLA in healthy donors. Whole-study results and caveats: Clonal expansion was found to be greater in HLA-associated TCR beta chains than in equally common others in a later analysis.

The J segment lost 5 bases and the V segment lost 1 base, leaving 10 bases of the junction unmatched. Germline V gene sequence: CDR1 LNHNV, CDR2 YYDKDF (reference sequence). This CDR3 has 16 amino acids. Vbeta (60) and Jbeta (13) primers were used in the PCR. TCRdb's copy holds only in-frame clones and misses some; the assay was immunoSEQ multiplex PCR. The sample lists roughly 120,000 clones; more than 60% were seen once. These donors counted as nominally healthy when sampled, but unrecorded immune exposures were likely. Comments on this clone: Antigen specificity is unknown.

Material: PBMCs. The chain links TRBV15 to TRBJ1-1; 7 bases map to TRBD1. This sequence was found in a woman in her sixties or seventies in good health and CMV-seropositive. The CDR3 protein is CATSRAKGQVGTEAFF. In DNA, the CDR3 is TGTGCCACCAGCAGAGCCAAAGGACAGGTTGGGACTGAAGCTTTCTTT.